The entry that follows covers one TCR beta chain sequence. The V gene's germline CDR1 is SEHNR and CDR2 FQNEAQ (reference sequence). V lost 7 bases and J 8 bases, leaving 18 bases between the germline ends. The CDR3 runs 15 residues. This entry is derived from a study of T cell changes during pregnancy in multiple sclerosis. Generated by immunoSEQ multiplex PCR, the TCRdb table keeps only in-frame clones and is missing some. The sample has 60,000 to 65,000 clones, roughly 90% seen once. This rearrangement joins TRBV7-9 to TRBJ1-6; D perhaps matches TRBD1 (6 bases). The source material was peripheral blood, sampled in the second trimester of pregnancy. This receptor was identified in a female donor in good health, enrolled as a control in a pregnancy study. In nucleotides, the CDR3 is TGTGCCAGCAACCCTGTGGGACATCTGGATTCACCCCTCCACTTT. Residues: CASNPVGHLDSPLHF.